Listed below are T cell receptor beta chains from one sample, sequenced in a study of shared clonotypes between healthy human individuals. Profiled with immunoSEQ multiplex PCR; TCRdb holds only in-frame clones, not every one. The sample records about a million clones, 70% to 80% being singletons. Specimen: memory CD4+ T cells from PBMCs. The source is a man aged 18-30 years in good health. Some clones in this sample may be carry-over from other donors' samples. The CDR3 runs from the conserved cysteine through the conserved F or W. Fields, in order: V gene, J gene, D gene, CDR3 length, clone size, CDR3 DNA, CDR3 protein. A D gene is named only where the DNA matches it firmly. Where a row states a size, it is once, few, many or the class of an expanded clone; other rows omit it.

v_gene: TRBV11-2; j_gene: TRBJ2-7; d_gene: .; len: 14; abundance: .; CDR3nt: TGTGCCAGCAGCCAACAAAACAGGGACGGCGAGCAGTACTTC; CDR3aa: CASSQQNRDGEQYF
v_gene: TRBV5-8; j_gene: TRBJ2-2; d_gene: .; len: 16; abundance: .; CDR3nt: TGTGCCAGCAGCCCCCGGACGGGGCCGAACACCGGGGAGCTGTTTTTT; CDR3aa: CASSPRTGPNTGELFF
v_gene: TRBV7-9; j_gene: TRBJ2-3; d_gene: TRBD2; len: 16; abundance: .; CDR3nt: TGTGCCAGCAGCTTAGGGCTAGCGGGTCTCGCAGATACGCAGTATTTT; CDR3aa: CASSLGLAGLADTQYF
v_gene: TRBV11-2; j_gene: TRBJ2-7; d_gene: .; len: 15; abundance: .; CDR3nt: TGTGCCAGCAGCTTAGTGGGTTCTAGGGCGTGGGAGCAGTACTTC; CDR3aa: CASSLVGSRAWEQYF
v_gene: TRBV18; j_gene: TRBJ2-5; d_gene: .; len: 12; abundance: .; CDR3nt: TGTGCCAGCTCACCACACGGAGAGACCCAGTACTTC; CDR3aa: CASSPHGETQYF
v_gene: TRBV5-1; j_gene: TRBJ2-2; d_gene: .; len: 15; abundance: .; CDR3nt: TGCGCCAGCAGCTTGTCACTGGCGTCTACCGGGGAGCTGTTTTTT; CDR3aa: CASSLSLASTGELFF
v_gene: TRBV11-1; j_gene: TRBJ2-7; d_gene: .; len: 13; abundance: .; CDR3nt: TGTGCCAGCAGCTTAGCGGGGATGAACGAGCAGTACTTC; CDR3aa: CASSLAGMNEQYF
v_gene: TRBV18; j_gene: TRBJ1-1; d_gene: .; len: 14; abundance: .; CDR3nt: TGTGCCAGCTCACCCCCGGGCAGGGTGAATGAAGCTTTCTTT; CDR3aa: CASSPPGRVNEAFF
v_gene: TRBV7-3; j_gene: TRBJ2-3; d_gene: .; len: 14; abundance: .; CDR3nt: TGTGCCAGCAGCCCCGACACCAACACAGATACGCAGTATTTT; CDR3aa: CASSPDTNTDTQYF
v_gene: TRBV29-1; j_gene: TRBJ2-5; d_gene: .; len: 15; abundance: .; CDR3nt: TGCAGCGTGAGGGGCTCGGGGGAAAAGTGGGAGACCCAGTACTTC; CDR3aa: CSVRGSGEKWETQYF
v_gene: TRBV9; j_gene: TRBJ2-2; d_gene: .; len: 14; abundance: .; CDR3nt: TGTGCCAGCAGTAAAACCGGGTCCACCGGGGAGCTGTTTTTT; CDR3aa: CASSKTGSTGELFF
v_gene: TRBV5-5; j_gene: TRBJ1-1; d_gene: .; len: 15; abundance: .; CDR3nt: TGTGCCAGCAGCTTGGCCGGGACACAAGACACTGAAGCTTTCTTT; CDR3aa: CASSLAGTQDTEAFF
v_gene: TRBV10-2; j_gene: TRBJ1-5; d_gene: .; len: 13; abundance: .; CDR3nt: TGCGCCAGCAGTGAGTCTTGGTTGCAGCTCCAGCATTTT; CDR3aa: CASSESWLQLQHF
v_gene: TRBV30; j_gene: TRBJ1-2; d_gene: .; len: 13; abundance: .; CDR3nt: TGTGCCTGGAGTGTACGTGTATCCAGGGACTACACCTTC; CDR3aa: CAWSVRVSRDYTF
v_gene: TRBV6-5; j_gene: TRBJ2-7; d_gene: TRBD2; len: 14; abundance: .; CDR3nt: TGTGCCAGCAGTCTTCTAGCGGTCCCCTACGAGCAGTACTTC; CDR3aa: CASSLLAVPYEQYF
v_gene: TRBV6-6; j_gene: TRBJ2-3; d_gene: .; len: 13; abundance: .; CDR3nt: TGTGCCGAGAGGGCGGTGAGCACAGATACGCAGTATTTT; CDR3aa: CAERAVSTDTQYF
v_gene: TRBV11-2; j_gene: TRBJ2-7; d_gene: TRBD2; len: 14; abundance: .; CDR3nt: TGTGCCAGCAGCCAAGTGGGACTAAACTACGAGCAGTACTTC; CDR3aa: CASSQVGLNYEQYF
v_gene: TRBV4-3; j_gene: TRBJ1-5; d_gene: .; len: 14; abundance: once; CDR3nt: TGCGCCAGCAGCCAACAAATGGGGGGTCAGCCCCAGCATTTT; CDR3aa: CASSQQMGGQPQHF
v_gene: TRBV7-9; j_gene: TRBJ2-3; d_gene: .; len: 15; abundance: .; CDR3nt: TGTGCCAGCAGCTTTTTTCCGGGCCGCACAGATACGCAGTATTTT; CDR3aa: CASSFFPGRTDTQYF
v_gene: TRBV19; j_gene: TRBJ1-2; d_gene: TRBD1; len: 13; abundance: .; CDR3nt: TGTGCCAGTAGCGACAGGGGGCGTTATGGCTACACCTTC; CDR3aa: CASSDRGRYGYTF
v_gene: TRBV28; j_gene: TRBJ1-5; d_gene: .; len: 15; abundance: many; CDR3nt: TGTGCCAGCAGATCTAGGGAGGGGATGTTATCCGCCCAGCATTTT; CDR3aa: CASRSREGMLSAQHF
v_gene: TRBV11-2; j_gene: TRBJ2-7; d_gene: .; len: 15; abundance: .; CDR3nt: TGTGCCAGCAGCTTAGACCCCCTCAGCTCCTACGAGCAGTACTTC; CDR3aa: CASSLDPLSSYEQYF
v_gene: TRBV5-1; j_gene: TRBJ1-5; d_gene: .; len: 12; abundance: .; CDR3nt: TGCGCCAGCAGCGACCCGGGTTTACCCCAGCATTTT; CDR3aa: CASSDPGLPQHF
v_gene: TRBV27; j_gene: TRBJ2-1; d_gene: .; len: 14; abundance: .; CDR3nt: TGTGCCAGCAATAATGGGAGGCAAAACAATGAGCAGTTCTTC; CDR3aa: CASNNGRQNNEQFF
v_gene: TRBV28; j_gene: TRBJ1-1; d_gene: .; len: 14; abundance: .; CDR3nt: TGTGCCAGCAGGCAGGGAGGTCGGGGCACTGAAGCTTTCTTT; CDR3aa: CASRQGGRGTEAFF
v_gene: TRBV2; j_gene: TRBJ2-3; d_gene: .; len: 13; abundance: .; CDR3nt: TGTGCCAGCAGTGAACTGGGCGCAGATACGCAGTATTTT; CDR3aa: CASSELGADTQYF
v_gene: TRBV2; j_gene: TRBJ2-7; d_gene: TRBD1; len: 14; abundance: .; CDR3nt: TGTGCCAGCACCGGGGACAGGGGTTATAACGAGCAGTACTTC; CDR3aa: CASTGDRGYNEQYF
v_gene: TRBV27; j_gene: TRBJ2-5; d_gene: .; len: 14; abundance: .; CDR3nt: TGTGCCAGCAGTTCCCGGATTGAAGGGGAGACCCAGTACTTC; CDR3aa: CASSSRIEGETQYF
v_gene: TRBV6-1; j_gene: TRBJ2-5; d_gene: .; len: 15; abundance: .; CDR3nt: TGTGCCACCCCCGCACAGGGAACCAATAAAGAGACCCAGTACTTC; CDR3aa: CATPAQGTNKETQYF
v_gene: TRBV5-3; j_gene: TRBJ2-1; d_gene: .; len: 16; abundance: .; CDR3nt: TGTGCCAGAAGCCCACGGTGCCGCTACTCCTACAATGAGCAGTTCTTC; CDR3aa: CARSPRCRYSYNEQFF
v_gene: TRBV7-3; j_gene: TRBJ2-1; d_gene: .; len: 13; abundance: .; CDR3nt: TGTGCCAGCAGCTTAGCCCGGAACAATGAGCAGTTCTTC; CDR3aa: CASSLARNNEQFF
v_gene: TRBV25-1; j_gene: TRBJ2-7; d_gene: .; len: 12; abundance: .; CDR3nt: TGTGCCAGCAGTTCCGAAACATACGAGCAGTACTTC; CDR3aa: CASSSETYEQYF
v_gene: TRBV28; j_gene: TRBJ2-7; d_gene: TRBD1; len: 15; abundance: once; CDR3nt: TGTGCCAGCAGCGCTCCCGGACAGGGCAGTGATGAGCAGTACTTC; CDR3aa: CASSAPGQGSDEQYF